Below, 14 T cell receptor beta chains from the same sample are listed, as sequenced in a study of blood T cell repertoires in COVID-19. Only in-frame clones appear in the TCRdb table, and some are missing; sequencing was by immunoSEQ multiplex PCR. The table includes some 120,000 clones, about 80% detected once. The sample was peripheral blood. The receptors were gathered from a man aged 40-50 years with active or convalescent COVID-19.

The CDR3 DNA sequence: TGTGCCAGCAGTTGGACTGCGAACACTGAAGCTTTCTTT. It is translated as CASSWTANTEAFF. This chain uses TRBV12-3 or TRBV12-4 with TRBJ1-1, with unresolved D. The CDR3 length is 13 residues. V was shortened by 4 bases and J by 1 base, with 7 bases between the two germline ends.

The chain is built from TRBV20-1 and TRBJ2-3; D not certain. V lost 2 bases and J lost 6, with 6 bases in between. The CDR3 length is 11 residues. Germline V gene lookup returns CDR1 DFQATT and CDR2 SNEGSKA (reference sequence). The CDR3 reads CSARSMDTQYF. CDR3 nucleotide sequence: TGCAGTGCTAGATCTATGGATACGCAGTATTTT.

This chain joins TRBV6-5 and TRBJ2-7, with 10 bases lining up with TRBD1. The germline gives CDR1 MNHEY, CDR2 SVGAGI. The CDR3 runs to 14 residues. V gave up 6 bases and J gave up 5 bases; unmatched junction bases: 7. CDR3 loop: CASSSTGGRNEQYF. The CDR3 region has the DNA TGTGCCAGCAGCTCGACAGGGGGCAGGAACGAGCAGTACTTC.

V and J are TRBV11-2 and TRBJ1-1, with no clear D. Germline values: CDR1 SGHAT, CDR2 FQNNGV. This CDR3 comprises 12 residues. Trimming took 5 bases from V and 6 from J, leaving 10 bases between them. The CDR3 region has the DNA TGTGCCAGCAGCGCCGTCGGGGCTGAAGCTTTCTTT. Its protein is CASSAVGAEAFF.

The V call is TRBV18, the J call TRBJ1-2; perhaps TRBD1 as D (6 bases). CDR3 length: 14 residues. The V end was cut by 2 bases, the J end by 2 bases, with 9 bases between. Germline loops: CDR1 KGHSH, CDR2 LQKENI. Written as DNA, the CDR3 is TGTGCCAGCTCACCAACGACAGGAAACTATGGCTACACCTTC. Its protein is CASSPTTGNYGYTF.

The CDR3 region has the DNA TGTGCCACCAGTGATTTGGCCCACGGACAGGGGGGGGCCAAAGATACGCAGTATTTT. Amino acid sequence: CATSDLAHGQGGAKDTQYF. The chain carries TRBV24-1 and TRBJ2-3; 10 bases match TRBD1. The V gene end was trimmed by 0 bases and the J gene end by 5 bases; junction bases not matched to a gene: 13. Germline V lookup: CDR1 KGHDR, CDR2 SFDVKD. The CDR3 covers 19 residues.

CDR3 loop: CASSVLPQGTEAFF. The CDR3 DNA sequence: TGCGCCAGCAGTGTCCTCCCCCAGGGGACTGAAGCTTTCTTT. The chain joins TRBV10-1 to TRBJ1-1; D might be TRBD1 (6 bases). The V gene's germline CDR1 is WNHNN and CDR2 SYGVQD (reference sequence). The CDR3 consists of 14 residues. V lost 4 bases and J lost 5, with 14 bases in between.

The J gene is TRBJ2-2, the V gene TRBV24-1; 10 bases fit TRBD1. With V trimmed by 4 bases and J by 2 bases, 9 bases remained unmatched. Germline V CDR1 and CDR2: KGHDR, SFDVKD. The CDR3 loop spans 18 amino acids. The CDR3 sequence: CATSDRARTGGNTGELFF. The CDR3 DNA reads TGTGCCACCAGTGACCGAGCCAGGACAGGGGGAAACACCGGGGAGCTGTTTTTT.

The chain recombines TRBV5-4 with TRBJ1-1, with D unresolved. The CDR3 loop spans 13 amino acids. Germline V CDR1 and CDR2: SGHNT, YYREEE (reference sequence). The V and J ends lost 0 bases and 5 bases respectively, with 8 bases between them. The CDR3 nucleotides read TGTGCCAGCAGCTTGGAGCCCAAGACTGAAGCTTTCTTT. Its protein product is CASSLEPKTEAFF.

The chain is built from TRBV30 and TRBJ2-1; 7 bases are shared with TRBD1. V lost 5 bases and J lost 9; bases outside the gene matches: 4. This CDR3 comprises 11 residues. Per germline, CDR1 GTSNPN and CDR2 SVGIG (reference sequence). The CDR3 nucleotides read TGTGCCTGGCAGACAGGGTTTGAGCAGTTCTTC. Amino acids: CAWQTGFEQFF.

The rearrangement joins TRBV7-9 to TRBJ1-6; no firm D call. Trimming cost V 1 base and J 8 bases, with 6 bases left between them. From germline, CDR1 is SEHNR and CDR2 FQNEAQ (reference sequence). The CDR3 covers 13 residues. This chain's CDR3 is CASSLESDSPLHF. The CDR3 nucleotides are TGTGCCAGCAGCTTAGAGAGTGATTCACCCCTCCACTTT.

This clone was counted a few times. The chain links TRBV6-2 or TRBV6-3 to TRBJ2-7; D is perhaps TRBD2 (5 bases). CDR1 is MNHEY and CDR2 is SVGEGT in the germline V gene. Trimming stripped 5 bases from V and 2 bases from J, with 13 bases between. The CDR3 is made up of 14 amino acids. CDR3 residues: CASSVKLDAYEQYF. As DNA, the CDR3 is TGTGCCAGCAGTGTTAAACTAGACGCCTACGAGCAGTACTTC.

This chain joins TRBV7-3 and TRBJ1-1, with 9 bases fitting TRBD1. Trimming removed 7 bases from V and 5 bases from J; junction bases left unmatched: 17. This CDR3 is 17 amino acids long. Germline CDR1 reads SGHTA; CDR2 reads FQGTGA. The CDR3 sequence is CASKPTGGTLGGTEAFF. CDR3 nucleotides: TGTGCCAGCAAACCGACAGGGGGAACACTGGGAGGGACTGAAGCTTTCTTT.

J is TRBJ2-3 and V is TRBV3-1 (or the pseudogene TRBV3-2); 8 bases are shared with TRBD2. CDR1 and CDR2 from the germline V gene are LGHDT and YNNKEL (reference sequence). The CDR3 has 16 amino acids. The junction had 9 bases not matched to a gene; V was cut back by 0 bases and J by 7 bases. The CDR3 DNA is TGTGCCAGCAGCCAAGATCTGGCGGGGGGATCCAATACGCAGTATTTT. Translation: CASSQDLAGGSNTQYF.